This TCR beta chain was recovered during a study of vaccination and CD4 T cells after COVID-19 (dated by TCRdb to between 2021 and 2023). As for the study more broadly: Convalescent patients had a positive SARS-CoV-2 result on nasal swab PCR, and of these patients, some ten had mild disease and one had severe disease. In the convalescent cohort there were six males and four females, among whom were two Hispanic individuals, seven Caucasians, two Asians and one multiracial person. Participants got two doses of the Pfizer-BioNTech BNT162b2 vaccine (n=8) or two doses of the Moderna mRNA-1273 vaccine (n=2). Post-COVID blood samples were collected from convalescent patients a median of roughly 100 days after diagnosis, with a range of about 30 to 161 days. Post-vaccine blood samples were taken a median of approximately 70 days after the second vaccine dose, with a range of 14 to 241 days. For a few convalescent patients, samples were collected at an early post-vaccination timepoint (day 14) as well as at a late post-vaccination timepoint (days 161 to 241). The cultures were stimulated with overlapping spike peptide pools from SARS-CoV-2 and from the common cold coronaviruses HCoV-NL63, HCoV-OC43 and HCoV-229E. As controls, cultures received a CEFX viral epitope pool (the positive control), an HIV-1 Nef peptide pool (the negative control), or no peptide at all. In ten to eleven COVID-19 convalescent patients and a handful of infection-naive healthy vaccine recipients, the spike-specific CD4+ TCR repertoire before mRNA vaccination was compared with the repertoire after mRNA vaccination. Paper-wide results and their limitations: Among the post-vaccine SARS-CoV-2-reactive clones in convalescent patients, a median around 90% showed up only after vaccination, which suggests vaccine-specific priming. Of the vaccine-specific clones found in convalescent patients, nearly all (304 of 307) were mono-reactive for SARS-CoV-2 spike instead of being cross-reactive with common cold coronaviruses. The study included relatively few convalescent patients and did not analyze early timepoints after natural infection. An increase in the median number of SARS-CoV-2-reactive clonotypes from roughly 20 after infection to 38 after vaccination was observed, but the change was not found to be significant.

Of note for this clonotype: It has no known antigen specificity. Base qualities were left out, and no much larger clone turns up one base away.

The sample's time point label, decoded: late sampling 161 to 241 days after vaccination in a few convalescent patients. The treatment or condition label corresponds to: approximately nine-day PBMC culture with coronavirus spike peptide pools or control peptides (ViraFEST assay). The ViraFEST assay was used in the study, in which antigen-specific T cells were expanded with peptide pools and expanded clonotypes were subsequently identified by TCR sequencing. Positive SARS-CoV-2 PCR tests in the convalescent patients dated from March to December 2020, before Alpha, Beta and Delta variants emerged in the United States. PBMCs were cultured at two million per well in IMDM supplemented with 5% human AB serum and roughly 10 IU/ml IL-2, with roughly 10 ug/ml peptide pools added. On days 3 and 7, half of the culture medium was replaced with fresh IL-2-containing medium. After around 11 days of culture, CD4+ T cells were isolated by negative selection using the EasySep CD4+ T cell isolation kit. PBMCs were separated from whole blood using Ficoll-Paque Plus gradient centrifugation and then either used fresh or cryopreserved at -140C. Culture conditions were generally each tested in triplicate wells.

The junction shows trimming of 1 base on V and 5 bases on J, and the gene matches do not reach 4 bases of it. The CDR3 runs 14 amino acids, cysteine and phenylalanine included. The only DNA kept is the CDR3, 42 bases in frame from the first base. CDR1 and CDR2 are read off the germline V gene as SGHRS and YFSETQ. Receptor libraries were prepared by PCR. At the Johns Hopkins FTIC core, DNA from the cultured CD4+ T cells underwent TCR sequencing with the Oncomine TCR Beta short-read assay. The QIAamp micro DNA kit was used to extract genomic DNA from the cultured CD4+ T cells. Oncomine TCR Beta libraries from cultured CD4+ T cells were pooled with unique dual indexes and sequenced on an Illumina iSeq 100. The authors processed their data as follows. Non-productive sequences were removed, and CDR3s not starting with C, not ending with F or W, or shorter than 7 amino acids were discarded. The MANAFEST web application identified antigen-specific clonotypes by comparing peptide-stimulated wells against reference wells and other culture wells. To be called positive, a clone needed an FDR below 0.05, an odds ratio above 5, and a productive frequency above 0.1% in at least two of three replicate wells. A clonotype was classed as cross-reactive if the clonotype showed significant expansion both in SARS-CoV-2 spike wells and in at least one common cold coronavirus spike condition. Using R version 3.6.1, CDR3 homology was evaluated through Levenshtein distances (stringdist) along with unrooted phylogenetic trees (ape). In TCRdb, the public reads were trimmed at Q25 with fastp and aligned with MiXCR, with productive beta chains retained. Merged by CDR3 protein, the rows form single entries marked with the most common genes and DNA. The V and J calls, along with clone size, are taken from TCRdb and not from the paper's own processing. Within this sample are 15,000 to 20,000 distinct CDR3 sequences, with about 51% of them counted one time only. The ten largest make up approximately 21% of the sample.

This receptor was identified in a human donor who had recovered from COVID-19. The sequenced sample was CD4+ T cells from blood, cultured in vitro, obtained about 7 months after SARS-CoV-2 vaccination. The receptor chain draws on TRBV5-1 and TRBJ2-7; 9 central bases correspond to TRBD2. The DNA sequence reads TGCGCCAGCAGCTTGCGGTCTAGCGGGGACGAGCAGTACTTC. It specifies CASSLRSSGDEQYF.